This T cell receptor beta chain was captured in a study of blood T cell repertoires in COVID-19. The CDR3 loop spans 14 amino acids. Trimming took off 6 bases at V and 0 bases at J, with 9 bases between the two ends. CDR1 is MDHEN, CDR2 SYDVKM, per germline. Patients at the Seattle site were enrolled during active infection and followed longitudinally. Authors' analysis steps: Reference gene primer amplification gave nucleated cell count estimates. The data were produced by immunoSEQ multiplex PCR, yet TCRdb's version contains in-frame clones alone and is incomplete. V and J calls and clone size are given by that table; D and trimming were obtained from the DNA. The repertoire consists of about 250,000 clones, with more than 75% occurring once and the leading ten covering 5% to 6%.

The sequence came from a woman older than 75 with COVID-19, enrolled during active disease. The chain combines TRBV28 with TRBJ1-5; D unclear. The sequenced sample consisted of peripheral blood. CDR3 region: CASRPSHSNQPQHF. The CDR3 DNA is TGTGCCAGCAGGCCCAGTCATAGCAATCAGCCCCAGCATTTT.